This entry lists 32 T cell receptor beta chains sequenced from one sample in a study of blood T cell repertoires in COVID-19. The repertoire was sequenced with immunoSEQ multiplex PCR; TCRdb's copy has only in-frame clones and lacks some. Here the sample spans about 130,000 clones, 81% being singletons. The sequenced sample was peripheral blood. These receptor sequences come from a man aged 30 to 45 with COVID-19, enrolled during active disease.

The chain is built from TRBV5-6 and TRBJ1-2; a weak D match, TRBD1 (5 bases). The CDR3 is 15 amino acids. The germline V gene has CDR1 SGHDT and CDR2 YYEEEE. V was clipped by 2 bases and J by 1 base, with 12 bases between them. The DNA of the CDR3 is TGTGCCAGCAGCTTAGGAACGGGGGGTAACTATGGCTACACCTTC. Translation gives CASSLGTGGNYGYTF.

This clone was detected once. The rearrangement joins TRBV29-1 to TRBJ1-3; TRBD1 is a possible D gene (5 bases). Germline assignment: CDR1 SQVTM and CDR2 ANQGSEA. The length of the CDR3 is 15 residues. Trimming cost V 1 base and J 6 bases, with 16 bases left between them. This chain's CDR3 is CSVEVGGTPANTIYF. CDR3 in DNA: TGCAGCGTTGAAGTTGGGGGGACCCCTGCAAACACCATATATTTT.

The V and J genes are TRBV10-3 and TRBJ2-5; maybe TRBD2 (7 bases). The CDR3 is 14 amino acids. CDR1 is ENHRY and CDR2 is SYGVKD in the germline V gene. The ends were cut back, 11 bases at V and 4 bases at J, with 20 bases in the middle. The CDR3: CALPEGGKPETQYF. In DNA, the CDR3 is TGTGCCCTACCAGAGGGGGGGAAACCAGAGACCCAGTACTTC.

The V call is TRBV5-4, the J call TRBJ2-7; tentative D call: TRBD1 (5 bases). Germline V gene lookup returns CDR1 SGHNT and CDR2 YYREEE (reference sequence). The CDR3 totals 13 residues. The V end lost 0 bases, the J end lost 4 bases, and 8 bases lay between the germline ends. CDR3 protein: CASSLGQKYEQYF. Written as DNA, the CDR3 is TGTGCCAGCAGCTTGGGACAGAAATACGAGCAGTACTTC.

CDR3 in amino acids: CASSADYLSTDTQYF. In DNA form, the CDR3 reads TGTGCCAGCAGCGCGGACTACCTTAGCACAGATACGCAGTATTTT. The J gene is TRBJ2-3, the V gene TRBV7-2; D is possibly TRBD2 (6 bases). The CDR3 is 15 residues long. The germline V and J ends were trimmed by 5 bases and 0 bases, with 12 bases remaining between them. Germline V lookup: CDR1 SGHTA, CDR2 FQGNSA.

V and J are TRBV13 and TRBJ2-2; 10 bases match TRBD2. Germline assignment: CDR1 PRHDT and CDR2 FYEKMQ (reference sequence). The CDR3 runs 16 residues. J gave up 3 bases and V 5 bases, and 6 bases lay outside the gene matches. CDR3 region: CASSGPGLAHTGELFF. CDR3 coding DNA: TGTGCCAGCAGCGGACCGGGACTAGCGCACACCGGGGAGCTGTTTTTT.

This chain joins TRBV4-3 and TRBJ2-3; 7 bases line up with TRBD1. J was trimmed by 15 bases and V by 4 bases; bases with no gene match: 10. Looked up from germline, CDR1 is LGHNA and CDR2 is YSLEER. The CDR3 is 12 residues long. The CDR3 DNA sequence: TGCGCCAGCAGCCGCGTTCCGGGACAGAAATATTTT. Amino acid sequence: CASSRVPGQKYF.

V and J are TRBV2 and TRBJ2-7, with TRBD2 matching over 8 bases. CDR3 size: 15 residues. V gave up 2 bases and J gave up 4 bases; unmatched junction bases: 7. The germline gives CDR1 SNHLY, CDR2 FYNNEI. CDR3 sequence: CASSEPGLDIYEQYF. CDR3 bases: TGTGCCAGCAGTGAACCGGGACTAGATATTTACGAGCAGTACTTC.

This clone was picked up one time. The chain carries TRBV30 and TRBJ2-4, with D perhaps TRBD2 (5 bases). Trimming pared 0 bases from V and 9 bases from J, leaving 12 bases between. The CDR3 runs to 13 residues. CDR1 and CDR2 (germline): GTSNPN, SVGIG (reference sequence). Written as DNA, the CDR3 is TGTGCCTGGAGTGTACCAAGGGAGCCCATTCAGTACTTC. Translated: CAWSVPREPIQYF.

This clone was seen a few times. V is TRBV28 and J is TRBJ2-2; D might be TRBD2 (6 bases). The V and J ends lost 1 base and 1 base respectively, with 13 bases between them. This CDR3 comprises 17 residues. Germline assignment: CDR1 MDHEN and CDR2 SYDVKM. This CDR3 reads CASSLLAVRENTGELFF. Here the CDR3 DNA reads TGTGCCAGCAGTTTATTAGCGGTTCGGGAGAACACCGGGGAGCTGTTTTTT.

V and J are TRBV24-1 and TRBJ2-1; 7 bases fit TRBD1. Germline-derived CDR1 and CDR2 are KGHDR and SFDVKD. The CDR3 consists of 16 residues. J gave up 5 bases and V 5 bases, and 11 bases lay outside the gene matches. The CDR3 bases are TGTGCCACCAGTGTTTTTCGACAGGGTGGCCACAATGAGCAGTTCTTC. Translating gives CATSVFRQGGHNEQFF.

The rearrangement joins TRBV3-1 (or the pseudogene TRBV3-2) to TRBJ1-4; D remains ambiguous. CDR3 length equals 15 residues. V lost 0 bases and J lost 7, with 12 bases in between. CDR1 is LGHDT and CDR2 is YNNKEL in the germline V gene (reference sequence). Here the CDR3 reads CASSQEERRGEKLFF. CDR3 bases: TGTGCCAGCAGCCAAGAGGAGCGGAGAGGTGAAAAACTGTTTTTT.

The chain is built from TRBV18 and TRBJ1-1; 7 nucleotides align to TRBD1. This CDR3 contains 14 residues. The ends lost 3 bases at V and 3 bases at J; junction bases unmatched: 4. Per germline, CDR1 KGHSH and CDR2 LQKENI. DNA of the CDR3: TGTGCCAGCTCACCTCTAACAGGGGACACTGAAGCTTTCTTT. This encodes CASSPLTGDTEAFF.

The chain combines TRBV7-9 with TRBJ1-5; D is uncertain. Trimming removed 1 base from V and 0 bases from J, with 7 bases in between. The germline V gene has CDR1 SEHNR and CDR2 FQNEAQ (reference sequence). The CDR3 covers 15 residues. For the CDR3, the DNA is TGTGCCAGCAGCTTAGGGGCTTCTAGCAATCAGCCCCAGCATTTT. Amino acid sequence: CASSLGASSNQPQHF.

The rearrangement uses TRBV11-2 and TRBJ2-7; perhaps TRBD2 as D (6 bases). The germline CDR1 and CDR2 sequences are SGHAT and FQNNGV. The CDR3 loop spans 17 amino acids. With 1 base removed from V and 0 bases from J, the gap between germline ends came to 16 bases. CDR3 sequence: CASSLGRSGPSSYEQYF. The CDR3 region has the DNA TGTGCCAGCAGCTTAGGGCGGAGCGGGCCCAGCTCCTACGAGCAGTACTTC.

This sequence joins TRBV2 and TRBJ2-4, with 7 nucleotides matching TRBD2. Germline values: CDR1 SNHLY, CDR2 FYNNEI. This CDR3 comprises 12 residues. V was pared by 8 bases and J by 4 bases, with 2 bases of the junction left unmatched. CDR3 sequence (DNA): TGTGCCAGCGGGAGGGGTAAAAACATTCAGTACTTC. Its protein product is CASGRGKNIQYF. Combining the CDR3 with reference TRBV2 and TRBJ2-4 gives the whole variable domain EPEVTQTPSHQVTQMGQEVILRCVPISNHLYFYWYRQILGQKVEFLVSFYNNEISEKSEIFDDQFSVERPDGSNFTLKIRSTKLEDSAMYFCASGRGKNIQYFGAGTRLSVL.

V usage is TRBV11-2 and J usage is TRBJ1-1; D perhaps matches TRBD1 (5 bases). Germline CDR1 reads SGHAT; CDR2 reads FQNNGV. The CDR3 length is 14 residues. V lost 7 bases and J 4 bases, leaving 16 bases between the germline ends. CDR3 coding DNA: TGTGCCAGCATCCCTCAAGGGGTGGGCACTGAAGCTTTCTTT. It is translated as CASIPQGVGTEAFF.

This clone was observed once. The chain employs TRBV4-3 and TRBJ2-2; a weak D match, TRBD1 (5 bases). The CDR3 covers 15 residues. Germline V gives CDR1 LGHNA, CDR2 YSLEER. V gave up 4 bases and J gave up 0 bases, with 9 bases separating them. In nucleotides, the CDR3 is TGCGCCAGCAGCCGGGCAGGGCCGAACACCGGGGAGCTGTTTTTT. This translates into CASSRAGPNTGELFF.

J is TRBJ1-6 and V is TRBV11-2; 10 positions match TRBD1. The CDR3 totals 16 residues. Looked up from germline, CDR1 is SGHAT and CDR2 is FQNNGV. The J segment lost 8 bases and the V segment lost 5 bases, leaving 9 bases of the junction unmatched. This chain's CDR3 is CASSPRGGQGYSPLHF. CDR3 bases: TGTGCCAGCAGCCCCAGGGGGGGACAGGGGTATTCACCCCTCCACTTT.

This clone showed up just once. This chain uses TRBV19 with TRBJ1-5; no reliable D call. Germline-derived CDR1 and CDR2 are LNHDA and SQIVND (reference sequence). This CDR3 contains 14 residues. V was pared by 5 bases and J by 2 bases, with 10 bases between. The CDR3 loop reads CASSPLGGNQPQHF. DNA of the CDR3: TGTGCCAGTAGTCCACTCGGGGGCAATCAGCCCCAGCATTTT.

The chain couples TRBV2 to TRBJ1-1, with TRBD1 matching over 9 bases. The CDR3 contains 14 residues. Germline loops: CDR1 SNHLY, CDR2 FYNNEI. V gave up 8 bases and J gave up 0 bases; unmatched junction bases: 4. This CDR3 is CASGDRDMNTEAFF. The CDR3 region has the DNA TGTGCCAGCGGGGACAGGGATATGAACACTGAAGCTTTCTTT.

CDR3 nucleotide sequence: TGTGCCAGCAGTTCAGGGGGCACTAACTATGGCTACACCTTC. Encoded protein: CASSSGGTNYGYTF. V gene TRBV27 combines with J gene TRBJ1-2; 8 bases fit TRBD1. The CDR3 has 14 amino acids. Trimming at V came to 4 bases and at J to 0 bases, leaving 1 base not matched to a gene. Germline CDR1 is MNHEY and CDR2 is SMNVEV (reference sequence).

The chain is built from TRBV27 and TRBJ1-6; tentative D call: TRBD1 (6 bases). Per the germline V gene, CDR1 is MNHEY and CDR2 is SMNVEV (reference sequence). This CDR3 has 15 residues. The V end lost 6 bases, the J end lost 10 bases, and 19 bases lay between the germline ends. The CDR3 loop reads CASRPRGGKDSPLHF. CDR3 DNA sequence: TGTGCCAGCAGGCCGCGAGGGGGAAAGGACTCACCCCTCCACTTT.

This rearrangement joins TRBV5-5 to TRBJ2-1, with 9 bases identical to TRBD1. The trim removed 4 bases at V and 7 bases at J, leaving 6 bases unmatched. Germline lookup yields CDR1 SGHKS and CDR2 YYEKEE (reference sequence). CDR3 length equals 14 residues. This CDR3 reads CASSRRTGANEQFF. The CDR3, as DNA: TGTGCCAGCAGCCGACGGACAGGGGCTAATGAGCAGTTCTTC.

V gene TRBV28 combines with J gene TRBJ2-7, with D perhaps TRBD2 (5 bases). V shed 1 base and J shed 3 bases, with 7 bases lying between them. CDR3 length equals 13 residues. Germline CDR1 is MDHEN and CDR2 is SYDVKM. CDR3 sequence (DNA): TGTGCCAGCAGTTTATTTGACTACTACGAGCAGTACTTC. Translation: CASSLFDYYEQYF.

The chain joins TRBV4-3 to TRBJ2-3, with D possibly matching TRBD2 (5 bases). Germline V gene lookup returns CDR1 LGHNA and CDR2 YSLEER. Trimming shortened V by 0 bases and J by 4 bases, and 11 bases separated the two germline ends. This CDR3 has 15 residues. For the CDR3, the DNA is TGCGCCAGCAGCCAAGATTCAGTCGGGGCAGATACGCAGTATTTT. Translating it yields CASSQDSVGADTQYF.

The gene calls are TRBV13 and TRBJ2-7, with 9 positions matching TRBD1. The J segment lost 1 base and the V segment lost 2 bases, leaving 6 bases of the junction unmatched. The CDR3 has 16 residues. Germline V gives CDR1 PRHDT, CDR2 FYEKMQ (reference sequence). As DNA, the CDR3 is TGTGCCAGCAGCTTAACAGGGGGCCCCGTTTCCTACGAGCAGTACTTC. Its protein is CASSLTGGPVSYEQYF.

This chain's CDR3 is CASSLASRQGAVGELFF. The CDR3 DNA is TGCGCCAGCAGCTTGGCGAGTCGGCAGGGGGCGGTCGGGGAGCTGTTTTTT. The chain carries TRBV5-1 and TRBJ2-2, with 8 positions matching TRBD1. With V trimmed by 0 bases and J by 7 bases, 11 bases remained unmatched. The V gene's germline CDR1 is SGHRS and CDR2 YFSETQ. The CDR3 runs to 17 residues.

The rearrangement uses TRBV7-9 and TRBJ2-1; 8 bases are a match to TRBD1. With V trimmed by 5 bases and J by 1 base, 10 bases remained unmatched. The germline V gene encodes CDR1 SEHNR and CDR2 FQNEAQ (reference sequence). The CDR3 consists of 17 residues. CDR3 in amino acids: CASSPRTGQPSYNEQFF. CDR3 DNA sequence: TGTGCCAGCAGCCCCCGGACAGGGCAACCATCCTACAATGAGCAGTTCTTC.

V usage is TRBV6-5 and J usage is TRBJ1-3; possibly TRBD1 for D (5 bases). The CDR3 sequence is 15 residues long. CDR1 and CDR2 from the germline V gene are MNHEY and SVGAGI. V was shortened by 0 bases and J by 3 bases, with 9 bases between the two germline ends. The CDR3 protein is CASSYSAGLGNTIYF. In nucleotides, the CDR3 is TGTGCCAGCAGTTACTCAGCAGGGCTTGGAAACACCATATATTTT.

The V and J genes are TRBV27 and TRBJ2-1; TRBD1 matches 11 bases. The V and J ends lost 5 bases and 9 bases, in that order; junction bases with no gene match: 9. Germline assignment: CDR1 MNHEY and CDR2 SMNVEV (reference sequence). This CDR3 spans 15 amino acids. The CDR3 spells CASSPDRGRRVEQFF. DNA of the CDR3: TGTGCCAGCAGTCCGGACAGGGGGCGAAGGGTTGAGCAGTTCTTC.

The CDR3 region is CASSRLTGGNQPQHF. The CDR3 DNA sequence: TGTGCCAGCAGTCGCCTGACAGGGGGCAATCAGCCCCAGCATTTT. This chain connects TRBV6-2 or TRBV6-3 to TRBJ1-5; 8 nucleotides line up with TRBD1. V trimming: 5 bases; J trimming: 2 bases; junction bases outside the gene matches: 5. The CDR3 consists of 15 residues. The V gene's germline CDR1 is MNHEY and CDR2 SVGEGT.